Each of the 29 T cell receptor beta chains below was sequenced from the same sample in a study of cytomegalovirus exposure and HLA in healthy donors (dated by TCRdb to the late 2010s). Libraries were prepared through the immunoSEQ multiplex PCR assay. A mixture of 60 forward primers for TCR Vbeta segments and 13 reverse primers for TCR Jbeta segments was used in the multiplex PCR. Entries here come from immuneACCESS through TCRdb and include only in-frame sequences with V and J called. Some clones fail to appear in such tables; in the studies checked, an unresolved V gene covers under half of the shortfall, and the cause of the remainder is unknown. The sample table contains 84,000 or so clones; only one count was recorded for 65% to 80% of them. 13% of the sample lies in the top ten. Material: PBMCs. The receptors originated from a human donor in good health.

The chain combines TRBV6-6 with TRBJ1-1; maybe TRBD1 (5 bases). With 6 bases removed from V and 11 bases from J, the gap between germline ends came to 10 bases. In germline, CDR1 is MNHNY, CDR2 SVGAGI (reference sequence). The length of the CDR3 is 10 residues. CDR3 in amino acids: CASSQGVAFF. As DNA, the CDR3 is TGTGCCAGCAGCCAGGGTGTGGCTTTCTTT.

This chain joins TRBV6-5 and TRBJ1-2, with 11 bases aligning to TRBD1. The CDR3 length is 13 residues. The V segment lost 10 bases and the J segment 6 bases; nucleotides outside the gene matches: 7. Germline values: CDR1 MNHEY, CDR2 SVGAGI. The CDR3 DNA sequence: TGTGCCACCCAGGACAGGGGGCTGGATGGCTACACCTTC. It is translated as CATQDRGLDGYTF.

In its sample, this clone was seen once. The genes are TRBV7-9 and TRBJ1-1; D is uncertain. The CDR3 totals 16 residues. The germline V and J ends were trimmed by 1 base and 3 bases, with 15 bases remaining between them. Germline V gives CDR1 SEHNR, CDR2 FQNEAQ (reference sequence). The chain's CDR3 is CASSLVSGRSDTEAFF. CDR3 DNA: TGTGCCAGCAGCTTAGTGTCGGGTCGCTCAGACACTGAAGCTTTCTTT.

The gene calls are TRBV6-1 and TRBJ1-5; 8 bases fit TRBD1. This CDR3 contains 15 residues. Per the germline V gene, CDR1 is MNHNS and CDR2 is SASEGT. V shed 6 bases, J shed 6 bases, and the junction held 10 bases outside the gene matches. DNA for the CDR3: TGTGCCAGCAGAGTAGACAGGGGATCTCTTCAGCCCCAGCATTTT. This encodes CASRVDRGSLQPQHF.

The chain employs TRBV5-4 and TRBJ2-7, with 9 bases fitting TRBD1. Germline CDR1 SGHNT, CDR2 YYREEE (reference sequence). The trim removed 0 bases at V and 2 bases at J, leaving 9 bases unmatched. The CDR3 consists of 17 residues. In DNA form, the CDR3 reads TGTGCCAGCAGCTTGGGGATGAAGGGGGACAGGGCCTACGAGCAGTACTTC. It yields the protein CASSLGMKGDRAYEQYF.

This clone appeared a few times. The chain joins TRBV4-1 to TRBJ1-3; 7 nucleotides align to TRBD1. J lost 5 bases, V lost 3 bases, and 4 bases had no gene match. The germline gives CDR1 MGHRA, CDR2 YSYEKL. CDR3 size: 14 residues. In nucleotides, the CDR3 is TGCGCCAGCAGCCAGGGACAGCCAAGAAACACCATATATTTT. Encoded protein: CASSQGQPRNTIYF.

V and J are TRBV6-5 and TRBJ2-5; 8 bases map to TRBD2. V gave up 6 bases and J gave up 5 bases; unmatched junction bases: 11. From germline, CDR1 is MNHEY and CDR2 SVGAGI. The CDR3 runs 15 residues. The CDR3 region is CASSRMRGARETQYF. The CDR3 nucleotides are TGTGCCAGCAGCCGCATGCGGGGGGCTCGGGAGACCCAGTACTTC.

The V and J genes are TRBV27 and TRBJ2-7; D perhaps matches TRBD2 (5 bases). Trimming left V 5 bases short and J 2 bases short, with 13 bases between. The CDR3 is made up of 14 amino acids. Germline assignment: CDR1 MNHEY and CDR2 SMNVEV (reference sequence). DNA for the CDR3: TGTGCCAGCAGTCAAGGACGGAGGACCTACGAGCAGTACTTC. Amino acids: CASSQGRRTYEQYF.

This clone came up a few times. The chain employs TRBV5-4 and TRBJ2-5; a weak D match, TRBD2 (6 bases). The germline CDR1 and CDR2 sequences are SGHNT and YYREEE (reference sequence). V was trimmed by 3 bases and J by 2 bases, leaving 11 bases between them. The CDR3 contains 14 residues. The CDR3 sequence: CASSSGGSQETQYF. In nucleotides, the CDR3 is TGTGCCAGCAGCTCCGGGGGTAGTCAAGAGACCCAGTACTTC.

The chain has TRBV5-1 and TRBJ2-5; 8 nucleotides line up with TRBD2. Matching the DNA end better, TRBJ2-7 makes the J call doubtful. The germline V gene encodes CDR1 SGHRS and CDR2 YFSETQ. CDR3 length equals 14 residues. This CDR3 is CASSSGLAPYEQYF. In nucleotides, the CDR3 is TGCGCCAGCAGCTCCGGACTAGCCCCCTACGAGCAGTACTTC.

The chain uses TRBV6-5 and TRBJ2-5, with TRBD2 as a possible D gene (6 bases). V lost 6 bases to trimming and J lost 9 bases, with 17 bases between them. In germline, CDR1 is MNHEY, CDR2 SVGAGI. CDR3 length: 13 amino acids. Written as DNA, the CDR3 is TGTGCCAGCAGCTCCGGGGGAATAGGGGCCCAGTACTTC. It codes for CASSSGGIGAQYF.

The gene calls are TRBV6-5 and TRBJ1-2, with 11 bases identical to TRBD1. CDR3 length: 15 residues. The germline V gene has CDR1 MNHEY and CDR2 SVGAGI. J gave up 7 bases and V 8 bases, and 12 bases lay outside the gene matches. The CDR3 region is CASHRTRTGGGGYTF. CDR3 coding DNA: TGTGCCAGCCACCGGACCCGGACAGGGGGCGGTGGCTACACCTTC.

This chain links TRBV10-3 with TRBJ2-7; 7 nucleotides match TRBD2. Losses at the gene ends were 2 bases for V and 0 bases for J; bases not matched to a gene: 4. The CDR3 covers 15 residues. CDR1 and CDR2 (germline): ENHRY, SYGVKD. CDR3 sequence: CAISELSGDSYEQYF. Here the CDR3 DNA reads TGTGCCATCAGTGAGCTCAGCGGGGACTCCTACGAGCAGTACTTC.

The chain uses TRBV5-1 and TRBJ1-1, with D uncertain. This CDR3 is built from 15 residues. The germline V and J ends were trimmed by 0 bases and 5 bases, with 14 bases remaining between them. Germline V gene data show CDR1 as SGHRS and CDR2 as YFSETQ. The CDR3 nucleotides are TGCGCCAGCAGCTTGGGGACCCCGGGGTTTACTGAAGCTTTCTTT. Encoded protein: CASSLGTPGFTEAFF. Full variable domain (remainder filled in from reference TRBV5-1 and TRBJ1-1): KAGVTQTPRYLIKTRGQQVTLSCSPISGHRSVSWYQQTPGQGLQFLFEYFSETQRNKGNFPGRFSGRQFSNSRSEMNVSTLELGDSALYLCASSLGTPGFTEAFFGQGTRLTVV.

The rearrangement links TRBV5-6 to TRBJ2-2, with TRBD1 as a possible D gene (5 bases). CDR1 and CDR2 (germline): SGHDT, YYEEEE. This CDR3 has 17 residues. Between the trimmed V and J ends, which lost 2 bases and 1 base, there was a span of 15 bases. The CDR3 loop reads CASSFPRQGENTGELFF. The CDR3 DNA is TGTGCCAGCAGCTTTCCCAGGCAGGGTGAGAACACCGGGGAGCTGTTTTTT.

This sequence joins TRBV4-1 and TRBJ2-3, with TRBD2 as a possible D gene (6 bases). V shed 5 bases and J shed 2 bases, with 14 bases lying between them. CDR3 length: 15 amino acids. Germline lookup yields CDR1 MGHRA and CDR2 YSYEKL. The CDR3 loop is CASSFRDWSTDTQYF. CDR3 bases: TGCGCCAGCAGCTTCCGGGACTGGTCCACAGATACGCAGTATTTT.

V gene TRBV19 combines with J gene TRBJ1-3, with 7 bases that match TRBD1. Germline CDR1 LNHDA, CDR2 SQIVND (reference sequence). CDR3 length: 12 residues. V was pared by 6 bases and J by 7 bases, with 3 bases of the junction left unmatched. The CDR3: CASSGRGNTIYF. The CDR3 DNA follows: TGTGCCAGTAGCGGCAGGGGGAACACCATATATTTT. Using reference TRBV19 and TRBJ1-3 for the parts outside the CDR3, the full variable domain is DGGITQSPKYLFRKEGQNVTLSCEQNLNHDAMYWYRQDPGQGLRLIYYSQIVNDFQKGDIAEGYSVSREKKESFPLTVTSAQKNPTAFYLCASSGRGNTIYFGEGSWLTVV.

This chain connects TRBV5-1 to TRBJ1-3; tentatively, D is TRBD1 (5 bases). The V end lost 4 bases, the J end lost 0 bases, and 8 bases lay between the germline ends. Germline V lookup: CDR1 SGHRS, CDR2 YFSETQ. This CDR3 comprises 14 residues. The CDR3 loop reads CASSVDSSGNTIYF. CDR3 coding DNA: TGCGCCAGCAGCGTAGACAGCTCTGGAAACACCATATATTTT.

V and J are TRBV4-2 and TRBJ2-4, with TRBD2 matching 9 bases. The CDR3 runs 18 residues. J lost 9 bases, V lost 1 base, and 16 bases had no gene match. CDR1 and CDR2 (germline): LGHNA, YNFKEQ. CDR3 sequence reads: CASSQVEVRSGGPFIQYF. The CDR3 DNA sequence: TGTGCCAGCAGCCAAGTGGAGGTCAGAAGCGGGGGGCCGTTCATTCAGTACTTC.

This clone appeared a single time. This sequence joins TRBV7-2 and TRBJ2-5, with D unresolved. The V and J ends lost 2 bases and 8 bases respectively, with 6 bases between them. CDR3 size: 11 residues. Looked up from germline, CDR1 is SGHTA and CDR2 is FQGNSA. CDR3 region: CASSLLVTQYF. CDR3 bases: TGTGCCAGCAGCTTACTTGTAACCCAGTACTTC.

This clone was seen only once. V is TRBV28 and J is TRBJ1-5, with D perhaps TRBD1 (5 bases). V dropped 7 bases and J dropped 7 bases, with 17 bases sitting between them. The length of the CDR3 is 14 residues. Germline V lookup: CDR1 MDHEN, CDR2 SYDVKM. The CDR3, as DNA: TGTGCCAGCACCACCAACGGGGGATGGCAGCCCCAGCATTTT. It specifies CASTTNGGWQPQHF.

Concerning this clone itself: This CDR3 is also generated by other DNA sequences in the sample. The V gene is TRBV7-8, the J gene TRBJ1-2; no reliable D call. CDR1 and CDR2 from the germline V gene are SGHVS and FQNEAQ. V lost 1 base to trimming and J lost 2 bases, with 8 bases between them. The CDR3 covers 14 residues. In DNA form, the CDR3 reads TGTGCCAGCAGCTTAGATGCAGGCAACTATGGCTACACCTTC. Translation: CASSLDAGNYGYTF.

J is TRBJ2-7 and V is TRBV30; perhaps TRBD1 as D (6 bases). V lost 4 bases and J 9 bases, leaving 16 bases between the germline ends. Per the germline V gene, CDR1 is GTSNPN and CDR2 is SVGIG (reference sequence). This CDR3 has 12 residues. DNA for the CDR3: TGTGCCTGGAAGGGGGACCCCGGCGGGCAGTACTTC. Translating it yields CAWKGDPGGQYF.

The chain links TRBV5-1 to TRBJ1-1; perhaps TRBD1 as D (5 bases). Trimming removed 4 bases at V and 0 bases at J, with 13 bases between. The CDR3 loop spans 15 amino acids. The germline V gene encodes CDR1 SGHRS and CDR2 YFSETQ. This CDR3 reads CASSIGATLNTEAFF. The CDR3 coding sequence is TGCGCCAGCAGCATAGGGGCAACCTTGAACACTGAAGCTTTCTTT.

The chain combines TRBV11-2 with TRBJ2-2; no clear D gene. The V gene's germline CDR1 is SGHAT and CDR2 FQNNGV. This CDR3 region has 11 residues. V dropped 5 bases and J dropped 5 bases, with 3 bases sitting between them. The CDR3 region has the DNA TGTGCCAGCAGCCTAACCGGGGAGCTGTTTTTT. Protein sequence: CASSLTGELFF. The variable domain in full, completed from reference TRBV11-2 and TRBJ2-2, reads EAGVAQSPRYKIIEKRQSVAFWCNPISGHATLYWYQQILGQGPKLLIQFQNNGVVDDSQLPKDRFSAERLKGVDSTLKIQPAKLEDSAVYLCASSLTGELFFGEGSRLTVL.

The chain has TRBV30 and TRBJ2-7; possibly TRBD1 for D (5 bases). V was trimmed by 0 bases and J by 0 bases, leaving 12 bases between them. The CDR3 runs to 15 residues. Germline V gene data show CDR1 as GTSNPN and CDR2 as SVGIG (reference sequence). The CDR3 coding sequence is TGTGCCTGGAGTGTGTCAGGGTTAAGCTCCTACGAGCAGTACTTC. It codes for CAWSVSGLSSYEQYF. The full variable domain, completed using reference TRBV30 and TRBJ2-7, is SQTIHQWPATLVQPVGSPLSLECTVEGTSNPNLYWYRQAAGRGLQLLFYSVGIGQISSEVPQNLSASRPQDRQFILSSKKLLLSDSGFYLCAWSVSGLSSYEQYFGPGTRLTVT.

The CDR3 protein is CASSSQGQGKQFF. The CDR3 DNA reads TGTGCCAGCAGCTCCCAGGGACAGGGGAAGCAGTTCTTC. V gene TRBV7-8 combines with J gene TRBJ2-1; 10 positions agree with TRBD1. This CDR3 has 13 amino acids. The J segment lost 11 bases and the V segment lost 4 bases, leaving 5 bases of the junction unmatched. Germline V gene lookup returns CDR1 SGHVS and CDR2 FQNEAQ.

The chain recombines TRBV19 with TRBJ1-1; tentatively, D is TRBD1 (6 bases). The CDR3 is 16 residues long. CDR1 and CDR2 from the germline V gene are LNHDA and SQIVND (reference sequence). V lost 3 bases, J lost 4 bases, and 18 bases lay in between. The CDR3 coding sequence is TGTGCCAGTAGTATTGGGTCTCAGGGAGGGGGCACTGAAGCTTTCTTT. Protein sequence: CASSIGSQGGGTEAFF.

The chain recombines TRBV6-1 with TRBJ2-7; tentatively, D is TRBD1 (6 bases). Trimming removed 6 bases from V and 2 bases from J, with 11 bases in between. Germline CDR1 reads MNHNS; CDR2 reads SASEGT. This CDR3 is 13 amino acids long. The CDR3 here is CASRRDITYEQYF. The CDR3 DNA reads TGTGCCAGCAGACGGGACATAACCTACGAGCAGTACTTC.